These T cell receptor beta chains were read from a single sample in a study of T cells in Graves' hyperthyroidism and ophthalmopathy. TCRdb processed the multiplex PCR reads anew with MiXCR; each CDR3 protein has one entry. The sample records hundreds of thousands of distinct CDR3 sequences, approximately 15% being singletons. Sequencing input: blood. Source of these receptors: a woman aged 18-35 years with Graves' hyperthyroidism. Each CDR3 is given without its conserved first and last residue. The order of the fields is CDR3 protein, J gene, V gene, clone size. Part of the rows lack a size; the others show once, few, many or a class for expanded clones.

ASSTQGGGELF | TRBJ2-2 | TRBV5-1 | many
ATSDLPLRRERNTGELF | TRBJ2-2 | TRBV24-1 | many
ASSLVGASGGYEQY | TRBJ2-7 | TRBV7-2 | many
ASRFTGGTPDTQY | TRBJ2-3 | TRBV7-2 | many
SASLFGGDSNQPQH | TRBJ1-5 | TRBV20-1 | few
ASSAPGGGEQY | TRBJ2-7 | TRBV9 | NA
ASSVVSTRETQY | TRBJ2-5 | TRBV5-5 | NA
ASSYEYRVTGDTQY | TRBJ2-3 | TRBV6-5 | NA
ASSRNRGAYEQY | TRBJ2-7 | TRBV7-6 | many
SARGLADYNEQF | TRBJ2-1 | TRBV20-1 | many
ASSSKPDSQNTEAF | TRBJ1-1 | TRBV18 | many
ASGLVHWGGSTDTQY | TRBJ2-3 | TRBV12-5 | many
ASSAPIGTGVREQY | TRBJ2-7 | TRBV28 | many
ASRGWATDEQF | TRBJ2-1 | TRBV6-1 | NA